This T cell receptor beta chain was recovered during a study of shared clonotypes between healthy human individuals. Points from the study as a whole: Deeper or shallower sequencing was expected to change how clonotypes are shared among donors.

TCRdb keeps only in-frame clones here, not all; method: immunoSEQ multiplex PCR. The sample holds about 1,900,000 clones, about 95% seen once. CD8 cells classed as naive were CD45RO-negative and positively selected for CCR7, excluding terminally differentiated effector memory CD45RA+ cells. The germline V gene encodes CDR1 SEHNR and CDR2 FQNEAQ (reference sequence). V was clipped by 0 bases and J by 7 bases, with 7 bases between them. The CDR3 runs 13 residues. Note on this clone: Its antigen remains unknown.

The TCR sequence derives from a man aged 18 to 29 in good health. The rearrangement joins TRBV7-9 to TRBJ2-1, with no clear D. Sequencing used naive CD8+ T cells sorted from blood. CDR3: CASSLAESNEQFF. CDR3 in DNA: TGTGCCAGCAGCTTAGCTGAGAGTAATGAGCAGTTCTTC.